The T cell receptor (beta chain) under discussion was sequenced for a study of vaccination effects on CD4 cells after COVID-19. Turning to this clone: The antigen remains undetermined.

Viral peptide pools were used in the ViraFEST assay to expand antigen-specific CD4+ T cells, and sequencing came afterward. Researchers isolated CD4+ T cells once roughly ten days of culture had elapsed. Absence of prior SARS-CoV-2 infection characterized the vaccine recipients, who showed negative nucleocapsid antibodies. Half of the medium was exchanged for IL-2 medium on both days 3 and 7. Repertoires were generated with immunoSEQ multiplex PCR, while TCRdb's copy carries only in-frame clones and drops some. This sample yields 65,000 or so clones, of which 70% to 80% are seen a single time; approximately 3% belongs to the top ten. V lost 5 bases, J lost 3 bases, and 11 bases stayed unmatched. The germline V gene encodes CDR1 SGHTA and CDR2 FQGNSA. CDR3 length equals 17 residues. Broader study findings: Recruitment yielded few convalescent patients, and the study had no early post-infection timepoints. Late post-vaccination, clones induced by infection and those induced by vaccine underwent marked clonal contraction.

The sample in question was CD4+ T cells from PBMCs cultured with HCoV-NL63 spike peptides, obtained before COVID-19 vaccination. The chain joins TRBV7-2 to TRBJ1-3; 9 bases fit TRBD1. This TCR derives from a human donor who received a COVID-19 vaccine. Here the CDR3 reads CASSPAPGQGYGNTIYF. CDR3 nucleotides: TGTGCCAGCAGCCCAGCCCCGGGACAGGGATATGGAAACACCATATATTTT.